This TCR beta chain is from a study of blood T cell repertoires in COVID-19 (dated by TCRdb to 2020 to 2021). Turning to the overall study: The collaborator samples originated in the United States, Italy and Spain and spanned the acute and convalescent phases of COVID-19. The material from the prospective study consisted of cDNA or gDNA derived from T cells, B-cell-depleted T cells, or PBMCs. Subjects who had been exposed to COVID-19, were actively infected with it, or had recovered from it provided the deeply sampled blood TCRbeta repertoires that made up the dataset. The repertoires were released in a freely available public database meant as a resource for research on the immune response to SARS-CoV-2. The samples were drawn from the first 160 participants of the ongoing ImmuneRACE study and from 950 to 1,500 subjects provided by 6 global collaborators. A de-identified subject ID, COVID-19 status, age in years and sex were almost always included in the sample metadata. Where HLA class I and class II types were available, the types were taken from metadata supplied by the sample provider, not from assay-based typing.

Whole blood was collected in K2EDTA tubes by collaborating institutions according to the institutions' own protocols. For TCRbeta analysis, collaborator samples were shipped as frozen whole blood, as isolated PBMCs, or as DNA extracted from either sample type. What the work shows at the level of the full study, not this receptor alone: The amount of clinical and demographic metadata varied by source and participant and was provided uncurated.

TCRbeta CDR3 regions were amplified from genomic DNA by means of the immunoSEQ Assay, a bias-controlled multiplex PCR. As for the authors' bioinformatics: The number of nucleated cells in each sample was estimated from the amplification of reference gene primers within the assay. To quantify the absolute abundance of each unique TCRbeta CDR3 rearrangement, sequence reads were collapsed and filtered. For each sample, productive Simpson clonality was calculated by taking the square root of Simpson's diversity index across productive rearrangements. Sourced from immuneACCESS, this table was stored by TCRdb with only in-frame sequences that have V and J called. A share of the clones is absent; for the studies checked, an unresolved V gene accounts for under half, and the remainder has no known explanation. Clonal size and the V and J genes are those of that table, whereas D and trimming came from the DNA. The sample contains some 240,000 clones, approximately 80% of them found a single time. Approximately 9.6% of the sample lies in the top ten.

Worth noting for this clone: The antigen it binds to is not known. No much larger clone is present one base from it, and per-base qualities are unavailable.

The receptor comes from an elderly woman with acute or convalescent COVID-19. The sequenced sample consisted of peripheral blood.

The sequence in DNA is TGTGCCAGCAGTGAAGCGGGCGGGGGGGCCTACAATGAGCAGTTCTTC. This is translated as CASSEAGGGAYNEQFF. The sequence joins TRBV6-1 to TRBJ2-1; a stretch of 9 junction bases matches TRBD2. The CDR3 has 16 amino acids, counting the end cysteine and phenylalanine. Only the CDR3 portion is preserved as DNA: 48 bases, with reading frame beginning at the first base. From V the trimming removes 0 bases and from J it removes 2 bases, while the gene matches leave 2 bases of the junction unaccounted for. According to the germline V gene, CDR1 reads MNHNS and CDR2 reads SASEGT.